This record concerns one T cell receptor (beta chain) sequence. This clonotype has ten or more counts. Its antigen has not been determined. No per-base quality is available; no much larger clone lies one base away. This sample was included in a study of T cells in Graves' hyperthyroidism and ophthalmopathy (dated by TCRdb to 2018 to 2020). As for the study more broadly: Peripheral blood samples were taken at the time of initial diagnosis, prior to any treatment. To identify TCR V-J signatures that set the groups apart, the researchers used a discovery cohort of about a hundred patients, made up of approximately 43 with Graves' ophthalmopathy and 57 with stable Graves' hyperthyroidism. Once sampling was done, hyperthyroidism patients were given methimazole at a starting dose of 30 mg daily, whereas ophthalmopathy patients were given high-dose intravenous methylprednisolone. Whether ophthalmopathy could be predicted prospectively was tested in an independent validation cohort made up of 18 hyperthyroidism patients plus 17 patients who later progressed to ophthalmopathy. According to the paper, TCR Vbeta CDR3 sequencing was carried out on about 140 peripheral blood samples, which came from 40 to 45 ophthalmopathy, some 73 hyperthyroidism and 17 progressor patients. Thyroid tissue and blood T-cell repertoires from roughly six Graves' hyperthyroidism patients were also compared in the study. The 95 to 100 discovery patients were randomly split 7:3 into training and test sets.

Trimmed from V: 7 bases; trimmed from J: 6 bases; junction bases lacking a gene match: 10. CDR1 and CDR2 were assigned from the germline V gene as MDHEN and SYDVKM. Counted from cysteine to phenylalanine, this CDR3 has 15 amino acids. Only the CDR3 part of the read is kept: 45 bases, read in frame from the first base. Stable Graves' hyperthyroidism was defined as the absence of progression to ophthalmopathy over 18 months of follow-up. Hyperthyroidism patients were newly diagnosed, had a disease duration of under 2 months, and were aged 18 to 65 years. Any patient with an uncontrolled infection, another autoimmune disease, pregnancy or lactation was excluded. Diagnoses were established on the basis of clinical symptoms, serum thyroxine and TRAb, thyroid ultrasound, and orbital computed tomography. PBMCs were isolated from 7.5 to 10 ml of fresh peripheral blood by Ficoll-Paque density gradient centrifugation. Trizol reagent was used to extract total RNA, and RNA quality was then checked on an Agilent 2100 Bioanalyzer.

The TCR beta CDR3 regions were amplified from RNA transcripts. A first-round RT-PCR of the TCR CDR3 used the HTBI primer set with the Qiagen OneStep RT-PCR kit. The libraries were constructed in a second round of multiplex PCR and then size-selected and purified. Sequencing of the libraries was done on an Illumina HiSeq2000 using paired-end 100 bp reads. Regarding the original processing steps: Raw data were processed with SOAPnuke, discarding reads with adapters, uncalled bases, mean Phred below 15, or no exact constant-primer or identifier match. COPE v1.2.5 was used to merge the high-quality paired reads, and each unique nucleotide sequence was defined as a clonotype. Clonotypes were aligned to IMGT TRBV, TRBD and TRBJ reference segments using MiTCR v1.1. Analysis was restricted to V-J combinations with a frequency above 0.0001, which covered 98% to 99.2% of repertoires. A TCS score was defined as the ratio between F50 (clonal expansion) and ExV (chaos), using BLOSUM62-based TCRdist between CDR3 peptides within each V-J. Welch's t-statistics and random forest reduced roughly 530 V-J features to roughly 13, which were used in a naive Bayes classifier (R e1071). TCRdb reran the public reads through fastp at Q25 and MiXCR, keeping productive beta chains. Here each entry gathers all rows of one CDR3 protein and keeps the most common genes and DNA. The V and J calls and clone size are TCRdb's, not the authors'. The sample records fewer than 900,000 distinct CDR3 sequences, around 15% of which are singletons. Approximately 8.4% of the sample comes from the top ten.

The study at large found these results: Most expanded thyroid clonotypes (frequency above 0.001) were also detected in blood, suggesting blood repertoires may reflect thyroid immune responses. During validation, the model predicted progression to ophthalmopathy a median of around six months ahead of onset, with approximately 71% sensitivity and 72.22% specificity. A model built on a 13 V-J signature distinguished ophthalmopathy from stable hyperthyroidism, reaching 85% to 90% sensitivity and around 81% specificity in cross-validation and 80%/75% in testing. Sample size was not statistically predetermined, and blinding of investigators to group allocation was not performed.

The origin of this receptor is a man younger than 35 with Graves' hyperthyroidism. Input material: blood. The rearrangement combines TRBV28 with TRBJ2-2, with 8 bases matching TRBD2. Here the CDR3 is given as CASKRGAGGPGELFF. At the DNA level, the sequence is TGTGCCAGCAAAAGGGGGGCGGGGGGCCCCGGGGAGCTGTTTTTT.